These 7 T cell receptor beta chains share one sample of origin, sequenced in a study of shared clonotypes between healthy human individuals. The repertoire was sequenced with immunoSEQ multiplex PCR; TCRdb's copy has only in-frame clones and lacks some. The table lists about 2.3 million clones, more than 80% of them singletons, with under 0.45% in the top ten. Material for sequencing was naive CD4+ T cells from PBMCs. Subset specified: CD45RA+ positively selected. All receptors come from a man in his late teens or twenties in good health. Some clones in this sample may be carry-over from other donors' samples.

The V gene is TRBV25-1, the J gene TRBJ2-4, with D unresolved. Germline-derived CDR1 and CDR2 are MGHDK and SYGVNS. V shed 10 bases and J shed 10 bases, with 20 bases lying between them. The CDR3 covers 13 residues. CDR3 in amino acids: CATLEAHWGIQYF. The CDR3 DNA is TGTGCCACCCTCGAAGCACACTGGGGAATTCAGTACTTC.

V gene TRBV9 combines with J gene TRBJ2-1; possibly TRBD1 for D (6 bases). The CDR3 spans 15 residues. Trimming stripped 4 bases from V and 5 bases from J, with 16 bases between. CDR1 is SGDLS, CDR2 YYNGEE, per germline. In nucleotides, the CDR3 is TGTGCCAGCAGCCGCCATGTGGGGGCTGACAATGAGCAGTTCTTC. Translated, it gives CASSRHVGADNEQFF.

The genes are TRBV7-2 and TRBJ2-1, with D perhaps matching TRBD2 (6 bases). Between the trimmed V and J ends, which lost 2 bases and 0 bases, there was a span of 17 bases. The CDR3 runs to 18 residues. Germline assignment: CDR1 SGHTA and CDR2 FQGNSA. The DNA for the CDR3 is TGTGCCAGCAGCTTACCGGGAGCCCCAGGCAGCTCCTACAATGAGCAGTTCTTC. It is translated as CASSLPGAPGSSYNEQFF.

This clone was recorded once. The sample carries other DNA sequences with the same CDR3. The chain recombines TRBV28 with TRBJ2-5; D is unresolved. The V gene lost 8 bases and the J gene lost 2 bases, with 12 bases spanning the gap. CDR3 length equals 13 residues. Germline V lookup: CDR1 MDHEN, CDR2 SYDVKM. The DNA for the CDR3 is TGTGCCAGCGGCCGCACGGCGCAAGAGACCCAGTACTTC. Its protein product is CASGRTAQETQYF.

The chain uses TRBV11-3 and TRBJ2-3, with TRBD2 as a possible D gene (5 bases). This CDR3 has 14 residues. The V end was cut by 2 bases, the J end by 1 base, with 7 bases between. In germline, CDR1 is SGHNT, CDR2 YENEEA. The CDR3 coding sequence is TGTGCCAGCAGCTTAATGGGAGGCACAGATACGCAGTATTTT. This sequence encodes CASSLMGGTDTQYF.

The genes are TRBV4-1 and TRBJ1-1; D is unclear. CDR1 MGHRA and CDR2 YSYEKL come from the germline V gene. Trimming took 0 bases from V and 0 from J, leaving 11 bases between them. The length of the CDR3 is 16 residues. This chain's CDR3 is CASSQDRRKVNTEAFF. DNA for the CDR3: TGCGCCAGCAGCCAAGACAGGAGAAAGGTGAACACTGAAGCTTTCTTT.

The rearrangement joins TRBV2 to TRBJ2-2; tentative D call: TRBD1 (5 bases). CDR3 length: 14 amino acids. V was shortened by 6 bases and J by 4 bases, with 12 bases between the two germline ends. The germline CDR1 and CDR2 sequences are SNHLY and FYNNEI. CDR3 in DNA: TGTGCCAGCAGGCTCAGGGTAACCACCGGGGAGCTGTTTTTT. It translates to CASRLRVTTGELFF.